The T cell receptor (beta chain) described here comes from a study of blood T cell repertoires in COVID-19. Source study methods: It was from reference gene primer amplification that nucleated cell counts were estimated. Sequenced by immunoSEQ multiplex PCR; TCRdb stores in-frame clones only, minus some. That table gives V, J and clone size, and the DNA gave D and trimming. The sample contains about 66,000 clones, 90% to 95% of which appear only once. The CDR3 sequence is 13 residues long. Germline CDR1 reads GTSNPN; CDR2 reads SVGIG (reference sequence). V lost 0 bases and J 7 bases, leaving 12 bases between the germline ends.

The clonotype was recovered from a human donor in a cohort sampled during active COVID-19. The J gene is TRBJ2-5, the V gene TRBV30, with a tentative D call TRBD1 (6 bases). Sequenced sample: peripheral blood. The CDR3 region has the DNA TGTGCCTGGAGTGTACAGGGCCCCGGGACCCAGTACTTC. Amino acids: CAWSVQGPGTQYF.